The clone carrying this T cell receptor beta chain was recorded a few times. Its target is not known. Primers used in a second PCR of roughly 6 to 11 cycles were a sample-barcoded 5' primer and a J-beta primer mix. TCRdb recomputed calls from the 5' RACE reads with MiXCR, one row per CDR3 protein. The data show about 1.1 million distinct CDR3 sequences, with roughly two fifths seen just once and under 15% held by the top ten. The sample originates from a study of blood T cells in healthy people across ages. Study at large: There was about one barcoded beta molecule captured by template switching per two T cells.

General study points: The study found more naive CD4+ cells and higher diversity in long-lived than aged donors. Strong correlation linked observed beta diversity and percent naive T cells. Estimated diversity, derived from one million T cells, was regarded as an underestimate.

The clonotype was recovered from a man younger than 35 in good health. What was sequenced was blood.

The chain's CDR3 is CASSPRAQETQYF. Written as DNA, the CDR3 is TGTGCCAGCAGCCCACGGGCCCAAGAGACCCAGTACTTC. This chain uses TRBV3-1 with TRBJ2-5; D remains ambiguous. Germline V gene lookup returns CDR1 LGHDT and CDR2 YNNKEL (reference sequence). Trimming took 4 bases from V and 1 from J, leaving 7 bases between them. This CDR3 comprises 13 residues.